The 29 T cell receptor beta chains listed next were all sequenced from one sample in a study of T cells after yellow fever vaccination. TCRdb fed the 5' RACE reads into MiXCR, producing one record per CDR3 protein. The top ten clones hold roughly 13% of a sample with just under 600,000 distinct CDR3 sequences, about 14% of them seen once. The sample was PBMCs, taken on the day of the yellow fever booster vaccination. These receptors were taken from a man aged 25 to 45 who received the YFV17D yellow fever vaccine.

The table lists this clonotype with a few counts. The chain is built from TRBV18 and TRBJ1-2, with no clear D. The germline gives CDR1 KGHSH, CDR2 LQKENI. The CDR3 spans 14 residues. With 0 bases removed from V and 4 bases from J, the gap between germline ends came to 9 bases. The CDR3 protein is CASSPPFTSYGYTF. The DNA of the CDR3 is TGTGCCAGCTCACCACCGTTCACCTCCTATGGCTACACCTTC.

A remark on this clonotype: One junction end does not reproduce the germline sequence, and a read error may be involved. The chain is built from TRBV4-3 and TRBJ2-5, with D perhaps TRBD1 (5 bases). The CDR3 consists of 15 residues. The germline gives CDR1 LGHNA, CDR2 YSLEER. In nucleotides, the CDR3 is TGCGCCAGCAGGCAAGGGGTTGAGTTGGAAGAGACCCAGTACTTC. Protein: CASRQGVELEETQYF.

V is TRBV11-3 and J is TRBJ2-3, with unresolved D. CDR3 length equals 14 residues. Germline CDR1 and CDR2: SGHNT and YENEEA. Trimming pared 4 bases from V and 2 bases from J, leaving 10 bases between. CDR3 sequence (DNA): TGTGCCAGCAGCTCCCTTACCGACACAGATACGCAGTATTTT. The encoded protein is CASSSLTDTDTQYF.

The chain carries TRBV20-1 and TRBJ1-4, with D uncertain. This CDR3 region has 13 residues. The V gene lost 6 bases and the J gene lost 8 bases, with 16 bases spanning the gap. Per the germline V gene, CDR1 is DFQATT and CDR2 is SNEGSKA (reference sequence). In DNA, the CDR3 is TGCAGTGCCCTTTCTGCGCGCGGGGAAAAACTGTTTTTT. This sequence encodes CSALSARGEKLFF.

The chain recombines TRBV7-9 with TRBJ2-1; 7 bases match TRBD2. V shed 11 bases and J 5 bases; nucleotides not matched to a gene: 18. Germline V gene data show CDR1 as SEHNR and CDR2 as FQNEAQ (reference sequence). CDR3 length equals 16 residues. The CDR3: CALAGAQLEGNNEQFF. For the CDR3, the DNA is TGTGCCCTCGCGGGAGCCCAGCTTGAGGGGAACAATGAGCAGTTCTTC.

This clonotype showed up just a few times. This rearrangement joins TRBV28 to TRBJ2-7; 14 bases line up with TRBD2. The J segment lost 5 bases and the V segment lost 6 bases, leaving 18 bases of the junction unmatched. Germline lookup yields CDR1 MDHEN and CDR2 SYDVKM. The CDR3 has 19 amino acids. The CDR3, as DNA: TGTGCCAGCAGATCCCTCCGACTAGCGGGAGGGCCTACAAGCGACGAGCAGTACTTC. This translates into CASRSLRLAGGPTSDEQYF.

V gene TRBV20-1 combines with J gene TRBJ2-7, with a tentative D call TRBD1 (6 bases). Germline-derived CDR1 and CDR2 are DFQATT and SNEGSKA (reference sequence). This CDR3 has 12 residues. Deletions cut 8 bases from V and 6 bases from J, with 17 bases between. The CDR3 is CSWDKSQSEQYF. The CDR3 region has the DNA TGCAGTTGGGACAAGAGCCAGAGCGAGCAGTACTTC.

This sequence joins TRBV12-3 or TRBV12-4 and TRBJ1-3; no clear D. V gave up 8 bases and J gave up 1 base, with 9 bases separating them. The CDR3 runs 13 residues. DNA of the CDR3: TGTGCCAGCCTTGTCGCATCTGGAAACACCATATATTTT. Translated: CASLVASGNTIYF.

The rearrangement links TRBV6-1 to TRBJ2-7; tentatively, D is TRBD2 (6 bases). CDR1 is MNHNS, CDR2 SASEGT, per germline. This CDR3 has 13 amino acids. Trimming left V 4 bases short and J 3 bases short, with 10 bases between. Here the CDR3 reads CASSGGVRYEQYF. CDR3 nucleotide sequence: TGTGCCAGCAGTGGGGGGGTACGCTACGAGCAGTACTTC.

At least ten counts were recorded for this clonotype. The chain recombines TRBV7-2 with TRBJ2-7, with no clear D. Germline loops: CDR1 SGHTA, CDR2 FQGNSA. The CDR3 spans 14 residues. V gave up 5 bases and J gave up 2 bases, with 13 bases separating them. The CDR3 DNA is TGTGCCAGCAGCCCTCCTGGACGCGCCTACGAGCAGTACTTC. Translation gives CASSPPGRAYEQYF.

DNA for the CDR3: TGTGCCAGCGGGGACAGTCAGAACTATGGCTACACCTTC. Translating gives CASGDSQNYGYTF. This chain uses TRBV2 with TRBJ1-2, with 7 bases identical to TRBD1. CDR1 SNHLY and CDR2 FYNNEI come from the germline V gene. The J segment lost 2 bases and the V segment lost 8 bases, leaving 5 bases of the junction unmatched. The CDR3 runs 13 residues.

This chain connects TRBV6-5 to TRBJ1-1, with D possibly matching TRBD1 (5 bases). This CDR3 comprises 11 residues. The V gene lost 3 bases and the J gene lost 11 bases, with 10 bases spanning the gap. The V gene's germline CDR1 is MNHEY and CDR2 SVGAGI. This CDR3 reads CASSYVGTAFF. The CDR3 DNA follows: TGTGCCAGCAGTTATGTCGGGACGGCTTTCTTT.

This clonotype was seen more than once but under ten times. The V call is TRBV24-1, the J call TRBJ2-3; maybe TRBD1 (6 bases). The CDR3 has 17 residues. V was cut by 4 bases and J by 0 bases, with 16 bases left in between. The germline gives CDR1 KGHDR, CDR2 SFDVKD. The CDR3 reads CATSDEDQGKSTDTQYF. The DNA of the CDR3 is TGTGCCACCAGTGACGAAGACCAGGGGAAAAGCACAGATACGCAGTATTTT.

J is TRBJ1-5 and V is TRBV12-3 or TRBV12-4; 9 bases align to TRBD1. The ends lost 6 bases at V and 2 bases at J; junction bases unmatched: 5. This CDR3 comprises 15 residues. The CDR3 here is CASRTGGTGNQPQHF. The CDR3 DNA sequence: TGTGCCAGCAGGACAGGGGGGACCGGCAATCAGCCCCAGCATTTT.

There are a few counts of this clonotype. The CDR3 DNA is TGTGCCACGAAAGGCGGGACAGTCAAAAACATTCAGTACTTC. Its protein is CATKGGTVKNIQYF. V gene TRBV19 combines with J gene TRBJ2-4; weak D call: TRBD1 (7 bases). This CDR3 is built from 14 residues. The germline V and J ends were trimmed by 10 bases and 3 bases, with 16 bases remaining between them. Germline CDR1 reads LNHDA; CDR2 reads SQIVND (reference sequence).

Ten or more counts support this clonotype. This rearrangement joins TRBV7-9 to TRBJ2-7; 9 bases agree with TRBD1. Germline CDR1 and CDR2: SEHNR and FQNEAQ (reference sequence). Trimming at V came to 4 bases and at J to 2 bases, leaving 6 bases not matched to a gene. CDR3 length: 15 residues. The CDR3 DNA sequence: TGTGCCAGCAGCTCTAGACAGGGGGATACCTACGAGCAGTACTTC. Its translation: CASSSRQGDTYEQYF.

The CDR3 DNA sequence: TGTGCCAGCAGCCAGGGCGGGACTGAGGGAGATACGCAGTATTTT. The encoded protein is CASSQGGTEGDTQYF. This chain uses TRBV4-2 with TRBJ2-3, with D possibly TRBD2 on 6 matching bases. The V gene's germline CDR1 is LGHNA and CDR2 YNFKEQ. The CDR3 is 15 residues long. The V gene lost 3 bases and the J gene lost 5 bases, with 15 bases spanning the gap.

The chain employs TRBV7-9 and TRBJ1-2; tentatively, D is TRBD1 (6 bases). The CDR3 is 14 residues long. The V and J ends lost 5 bases and 8 bases respectively, with 18 bases between them. Looked up from germline, CDR1 is SEHNR and CDR2 is FQNEAQ (reference sequence). The CDR3, as DNA: TGTGCCAGCAGCCCTCTCTTGGGGGCATGGGGCTACACCTTC. Translating it yields CASSPLLGAWGYTF.

The V call is TRBV4-3, the J call TRBJ2-7; D possibly corresponds to TRBD1 (6 bases). Germline V CDR1 and CDR2: LGHNA, YSLEER. The CDR3 totals 14 residues. V shed 0 bases and J shed 3 bases, with 9 bases lying between them. The CDR3 here is CASSQDRDIYEQYF. The DNA for the CDR3 is TGCGCCAGCAGCCAAGACCGGGACATCTACGAGCAGTACTTC.

This chain uses TRBV20-1 with TRBJ2-1; 7 bases match TRBD2. Germline CDR1 DFQATT, CDR2 SNEGSKA (reference sequence). CDR3 length: 15 amino acids. With 0 bases clipped from V and 7 bases from J, the junction kept 9 bases outside the gene matches. CDR3 loop: CSARDLTGAGNEQFF. DNA for the CDR3: TGCAGTGCTAGAGATTTGACGGGAGCGGGAAATGAGCAGTTCTTC.

In this sample, this clonotype turned up a few times. The chain joins TRBV12-3 or TRBV12-4 to TRBJ2-6; D tentatively reads TRBD1 or TRBD2 (5 bases each). V gave up 1 base and J gave up 3 bases, with 10 bases separating them. The CDR3 spans 16 residues. DNA of the CDR3: TGTGCCAGCAGTTTAGGTTTGGGGGATGGGGCCAACGTCCTGACTTTC. Translated, it gives CASSLGLGDGANVLTF.

This clonotype was observed a few times. V gene TRBV5-8 combines with J gene TRBJ2-1; D is perhaps TRBD2 (6 bases). V shed 2 bases and J shed 2 bases, with 14 bases lying between them. The CDR3 is made up of 16 amino acids. Germline CDR1 reads SGHTS; CDR2 reads YDEGEE. CDR3 sequence reads: CASSFGPGEPYNEQFF. The CDR3 nucleotides read TGTGCCAGCAGCTTCGGCCCGGGAGAACCCTACAATGAGCAGTTCTTC.

CDR3 residues: CASIPGSTDTQYF. In DNA, the CDR3 is TGTGCCAGCATTCCGGGGAGCACAGATACGCAGTATTTT. J is TRBJ2-3 and V is TRBV5-8; the D gene is possibly TRBD2 (5 bases). The CDR3 runs to 13 residues. The V gene lost 6 bases and the J gene lost 0 bases, with 8 bases spanning the gap. Germline V gene lookup returns CDR1 SGHTS and CDR2 YDEGEE.

J is TRBJ2-2 and V is TRBV20-1; 11 bases match TRBD2. This CDR3 has 14 residues. The V gene's germline CDR1 is DFQATT and CDR2 SNEGSKA (reference sequence). V trimming: 6 bases; J trimming: 6 bases; junction bases outside the gene matches: 6. In DNA form, the CDR3 reads TGCAGTGCCTGGGCTAGCGGGAGGTCCGGGGAGCTGTTTTTT. Residues: CSAWASGRSGELFF.

The chain joins TRBV18 to TRBJ2-7; either TRBD1 or TRBD2 may fit D (7 bases each). The germline CDR1 and CDR2 sequences are KGHSH and LQKENI. This CDR3 is built from 15 residues. V gave up 3 bases and J gave up 3 bases, with 15 bases separating them. CDR3: CASSPAQGGNYEQYF. For the CDR3, the DNA is TGTGCCAGCTCACCTGCGCAGGGGGGGAACTACGAGCAGTACTTC.

This clonotype came up a few times. This chain joins TRBV28 and TRBJ2-5, with 7 bases fitting TRBD1. The CDR3 sequence is 18 residues long. The germline gives CDR1 MDHEN, CDR2 SYDVKM. The V segment lost 4 bases and the J segment 4 bases; nucleotides outside the gene matches: 18. CDR3 region: CASSSVRGQSRVVETQYF. Here the CDR3 DNA reads TGTGCCAGCAGTTCCGTTAGGGGGCAAAGTCGGGTTGTAGAGACCCAGTACTTC.

There are many counts of this clonotype. V usage is TRBV7-2 and J usage is TRBJ1-1; the match to TRBD1 covers 9 bases. The J segment lost 5 bases and the V segment lost 3 bases, leaving 4 bases of the junction unmatched. This CDR3 has 14 residues. Looked up from germline, CDR1 is SGHTA and CDR2 is FQGNSA. CDR3 nucleotides: TGTGCCAGCAGCTTGCGGACAGGGGAAACTGAAGCTTTCTTT. Its translation is CASSLRTGETEAFF.

The sample holds many counts of this clonotype. This sequence joins TRBV4-3 and TRBJ2-1, with D perhaps matching TRBD1 (5 bases). The CDR3 consists of 15 residues. Trimming shortened V by 1 base and J by 5 bases, and 12 bases separated the two germline ends. From germline, CDR1 is LGHNA and CDR2 YSLEER. CDR3 DNA sequence: TGCGCCAGCAGCCAAGCGCACAGGTCTAACAATGAGCAGTTCTTC. Its protein product is CASSQAHRSNNEQFF.

This clonotype has more than one count but fewer than ten. V gene TRBV5-1 combines with J gene TRBJ2-5, with 11 bases matching TRBD2. The length of the CDR3 is 17 residues. CDR1 is SGHRS, CDR2 YFSETQ, per germline. Trimming at V came to 4 bases and at J to 2 bases, leaving 10 bases not matched to a gene. The chain's CDR3 is CASSPGTSGPSQETQYF. The CDR3 nucleotides read TGCGCCAGCAGCCCGGGGACTAGCGGACCCAGTCAAGAGACCCAGTACTTC.